This T cell receptor beta chain came from a study of kidney transplant recipient with SARS-CoV-2 infection. As concerns this clonotype: This may be a read error: a much more frequent sequence differs by one nucleotide.

MiXCR was run by TCRdb on the reads, yielding one entry per CDR3 protein. The sample includes 200,000 to 250,000 distinct CDR3 sequences, under 35% seen only once; the top ten take 6% to 8.5%. The CDR3 totals 18 residues. The germline gives CDR1 LGHDT, CDR2 YNNKEL (reference sequence). The sample in question was a blood sample, obtained at baseline and between days 110 and 120 from a kidney transplant recipient. This chain connects TRBV3-1 to TRBJ2-2; maybe TRBD2 (6 bases). This TCR derives from a male patient aged 30 to 40 who had COVID-19 and was a kidney transplant recipient. The graft donor may be the source of some T cells. CDR3 sequence reads: CASSSIRPISGLTGGLFF. CDR3 DNA: TGTGCCAGCAGCTCTATTCGTCCCATTTCAGGCTTGACCGGGGGGCTGTTTTTT.